This TCR beta chain was identified during a study of OX40 agonist ivuxolimab in advanced cancers. Study-wide background: Patients with prior anti-PD-1, anti-PD-L1 or anti-CTLA-4 therapy were eligible; 40% had some.

Germline V gene data show CDR1 as ENHRY and CDR2 as SYGVKD. Trimming took off 8 bases at V and 2 bases at J, with 8 bases between the two ends. The length of the CDR3 is 12 residues. The table came from immunoSEQ multiplex PCR; TCRdb's copy has only in-frame clones and leaves some out. The repertoire holds 60,000 or so clones, with roughly 87% as singletons. The starting material was CD4+ or CD8+ T cells sorted from blood, obtained in a trial of the OX40 agonist ivuxolimab. The rearrangement uses TRBV10-3 and TRBJ2-3; TRBD2 might be the D (5 bases). This TCR derives from an adult with an advanced solid tumor such as melanoma, head and neck, liver or kidney cancer. The CDR3 bases are TGTGCCATCGGACTCGTCACAGATACGCAGTATTTT. It is translated as CAIGLVTDTQYF.